These 8 T cell receptor beta chains came from one sample sequenced in a study of blood T cell repertoires in COVID-19. Generated by immunoSEQ multiplex PCR, the TCRdb table keeps only in-frame clones and is missing some. The table lists hundreds of thousands of clones, 80% to 90% of them singletons. Sequenced sample: PBMCs or T cells enriched from blood (not recorded which). All receptors come from a man between 18 and 35 years old who had recovered from COVID-19.

The chain joins TRBV7-8 to TRBJ1-1; possibly TRBD1 for D (5 bases). V lost 5 bases, J lost 0 bases, and 16 bases lay in between. The germline V gene has CDR1 SGHVS and CDR2 FQNEAQ. The CDR3 runs to 16 residues. The CDR3 region is CASSTSQGWVNTEAFF. The CDR3, as DNA: TGTGCCAGCAGCACCAGCCAGGGCTGGGTGAACACTGAAGCTTTCTTT.

Turning to this clone: This CDR3 is also generated by other DNA sequences in the sample. The chain employs TRBV11-2 and TRBJ2-7; D ambiguous. There are 14 residues in the CDR3. Germline CDR1 and CDR2: SGHAT and FQNNGV. Trimming removed 0 bases from V and 3 bases from J, with 9 bases in between. CDR3 residues: CASSLDGGFYEQYF. Here the CDR3 DNA reads TGTGCCAGCAGCTTAGATGGCGGATTCTACGAGCAGTACTTC. Drawing the rest from reference TRBV11-2 and TRBJ2-7, the complete variable domain is EAGVAQSPRYKIIEKRQSVAFWCNPISGHATLYWYQQILGQGPKLLIQFQNNGVVDDSQLPKDRFSAERLKGVDSTLKIQPAKLEDSAVYLCASSLDGGFYEQYFGPGTRLTVT.

The chain recombines TRBV10-1 with TRBJ2-5, with TRBD2 identical over 7 bases. The CDR3 is made up of 14 amino acids. The V gene end was trimmed by 4 bases and the J gene end by 5 bases; junction bases not matched to a gene: 7. Germline CDR1 is WNHNN and CDR2 is SYGVQD (reference sequence). Written as DNA, the CDR3 is TGCGCCAGCAGTGGAACTAGCGACGGGGAGACCCAGTACTTC. Translation: CASSGTSDGETQYF.

The rearrangement uses TRBV9 and TRBJ2-1; TRBD1 matches at 9 bases. After removal of 3 bases from V and 8 bases from J, the junction contained 9 bases not matched to a gene. This CDR3 region has 15 residues. Germline V gene lookup returns CDR1 SGDLS and CDR2 YYNGEE. The chain's CDR3 is CASSAYMGQGDEQFF. The CDR3 DNA follows: TGTGCCAGCAGCGCCTACATGGGACAGGGCGATGAGCAGTTCTTC. The full variable domain, rest sourced from reference TRBV9 and TRBJ2-1, is DSGVTQTPKHLITATGQRVTLRCSPRSGDLSVYWYQQSLDQGLQFLIQYYNGEERAKGNILERFSAQQFPDLHSELNLSSLELGDSALYFCASSAYMGQGDEQFFGPGTRLTVL.

The chain uses TRBV28 and TRBJ1-6; 9 bases match TRBD1. This CDR3 is built from 12 residues. The junction had 3 bases not matched to a gene; V was cut back by 8 bases and J by 10 bases. Germline CDR1 is MDHEN and CDR2 is SYDVKM. CDR3 coding DNA: TGTGCCAGCGGACAGGGGTCCTCACCCCTCCACTTT. Translated, it gives CASGQGSSPLHF.

This clone was found once. The V gene is TRBV19, the J gene TRBJ2-1; 10 bases match TRBD2. This CDR3 contains 17 residues. The V gene end was trimmed by 4 bases and the J gene end by 5 bases; junction bases not matched to a gene: 11. CDR1 is LNHDA, CDR2 SQIVND, per germline (reference sequence). CDR3 residues: CASSTPYGLAENNEQFF. DNA of the CDR3: TGTGCCAGTAGTACCCCGTATGGACTAGCGGAAAACAATGAGCAGTTCTTC.

The chain couples TRBV6-5 to TRBJ2-2; 8 nucleotides agree with TRBD1. The CDR3 extends over 14 amino acids. Germline-derived CDR1 and CDR2 are MNHEY and SVGAGI. J lost 6 bases, V lost 7 bases, and 7 bases had no gene match. DNA of the CDR3: TGTGCCAGCAACGACAGGGGAGAGGCCGGGGAGCTGTTTTTT. Translation gives CASNDRGEAGELFF.

Note on this clone: This sample includes further DNA sequences coding for the same CDR3. The rearrangement uses TRBV6-5 and TRBJ2-7; 9 bases match TRBD1. CDR3 length equals 14 residues. Looked up from germline, CDR1 is MNHEY and CDR2 is SVGAGI. V was pared by 3 bases and J by 4 bases, with 4 bases of the junction left unmatched. The DNA of the CDR3 is TGTGCCAGCAGTTATTCCGGGACAGGGTACGAGCAGTACTTC. This sequence encodes CASSYSGTGYEQYF.